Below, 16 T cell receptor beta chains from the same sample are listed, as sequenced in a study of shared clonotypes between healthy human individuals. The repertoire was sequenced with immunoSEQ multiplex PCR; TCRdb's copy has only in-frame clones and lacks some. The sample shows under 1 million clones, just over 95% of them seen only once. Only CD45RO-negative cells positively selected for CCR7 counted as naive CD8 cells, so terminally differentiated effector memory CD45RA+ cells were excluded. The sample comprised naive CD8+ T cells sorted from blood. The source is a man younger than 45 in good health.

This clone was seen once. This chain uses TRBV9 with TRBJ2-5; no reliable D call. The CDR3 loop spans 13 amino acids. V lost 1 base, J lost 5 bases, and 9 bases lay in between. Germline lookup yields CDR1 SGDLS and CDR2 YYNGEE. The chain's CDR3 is CASSVSHSETQYF. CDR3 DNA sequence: TGTGCCAGCAGCGTATCACATTCGGAGACCCAGTACTTC.

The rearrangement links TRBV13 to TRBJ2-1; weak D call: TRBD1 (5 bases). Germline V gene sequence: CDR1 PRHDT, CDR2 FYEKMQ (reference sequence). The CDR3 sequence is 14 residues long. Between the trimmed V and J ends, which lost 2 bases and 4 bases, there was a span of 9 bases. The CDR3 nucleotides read TGTGCCAGCAGCTTAAACAGACAGTACAATGAGCAGTTCTTC. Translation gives CASSLNRQYNEQFF.

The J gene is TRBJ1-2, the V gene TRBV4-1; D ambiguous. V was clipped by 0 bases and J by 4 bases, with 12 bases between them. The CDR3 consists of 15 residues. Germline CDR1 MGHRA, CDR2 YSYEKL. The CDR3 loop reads CASSQDSGSTYGYTF. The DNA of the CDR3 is TGCGCCAGCAGCCAAGATTCTGGCAGTACCTATGGCTACACCTTC.

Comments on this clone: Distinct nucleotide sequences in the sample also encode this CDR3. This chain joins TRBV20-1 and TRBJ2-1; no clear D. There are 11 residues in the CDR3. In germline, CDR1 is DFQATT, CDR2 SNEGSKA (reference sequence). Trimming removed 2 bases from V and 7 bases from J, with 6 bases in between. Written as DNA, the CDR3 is TGCAGTGCTAGATGGGGAAATGAGCAGTTCTTC. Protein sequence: CSARWGNEQFF.

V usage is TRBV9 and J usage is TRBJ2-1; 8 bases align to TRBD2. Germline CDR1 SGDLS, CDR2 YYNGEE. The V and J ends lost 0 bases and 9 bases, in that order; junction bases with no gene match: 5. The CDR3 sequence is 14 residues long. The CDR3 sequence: CASSVVGAGGEQFF. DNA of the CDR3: TGTGCCAGCAGCGTAGTAGGCGCGGGAGGTGAGCAGTTCTTC.

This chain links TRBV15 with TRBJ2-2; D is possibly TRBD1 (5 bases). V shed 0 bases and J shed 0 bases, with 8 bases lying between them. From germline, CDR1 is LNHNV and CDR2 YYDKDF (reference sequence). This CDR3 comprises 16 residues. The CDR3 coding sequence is TGTGCCACCAGCAGAGATGAAGGGGCGAACACCGGGGAGCTGTTTTTT. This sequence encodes CATSRDEGANTGELFF.

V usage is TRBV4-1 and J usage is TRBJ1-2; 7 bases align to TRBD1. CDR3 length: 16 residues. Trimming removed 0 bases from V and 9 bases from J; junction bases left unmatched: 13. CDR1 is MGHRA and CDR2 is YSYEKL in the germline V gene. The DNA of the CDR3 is TGCGCCAGCAGCCAAGAGCGTGGGGGACGGGACAGCCGCTACACCTTC. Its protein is CASSQERGGRDSRYTF.

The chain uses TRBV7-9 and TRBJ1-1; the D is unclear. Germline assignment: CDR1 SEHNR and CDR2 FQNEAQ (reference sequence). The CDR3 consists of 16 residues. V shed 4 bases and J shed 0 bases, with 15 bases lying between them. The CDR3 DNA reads TGTGCCAGCAGCTCCTCTGGTGGAAGGGTGAACACTGAAGCTTTCTTT. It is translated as CASSSSGGRVNTEAFF.

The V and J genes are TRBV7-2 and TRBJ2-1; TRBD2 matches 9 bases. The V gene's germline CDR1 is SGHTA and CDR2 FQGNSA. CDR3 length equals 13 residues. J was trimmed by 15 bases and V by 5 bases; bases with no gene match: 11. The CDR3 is CASSAGLATSSFF. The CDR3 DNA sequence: TGTGCCAGCAGCGCAGGACTAGCGACCTCATCGTTCTTC. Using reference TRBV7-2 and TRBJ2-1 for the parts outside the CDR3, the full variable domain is GAGVSQSPSNKVTEKGKDVELRCDPISGHTALYWYRQSLGQGLEFLIYFQGNSAPDKSGLPSDRFSAERTGGSVSTLTIQRTQQEDSAVYLCASSAGLATSSFFGPGTRLTVL.

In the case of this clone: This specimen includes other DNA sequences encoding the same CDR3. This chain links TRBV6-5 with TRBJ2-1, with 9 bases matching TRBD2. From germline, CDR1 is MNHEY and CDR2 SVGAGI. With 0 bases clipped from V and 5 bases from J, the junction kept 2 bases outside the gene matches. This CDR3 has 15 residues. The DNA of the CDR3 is TGTGCCAGCAGTTACTCGACTAGCGGAAACAATGAGCAGTTCTTC. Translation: CASSYSTSGNNEQFF.

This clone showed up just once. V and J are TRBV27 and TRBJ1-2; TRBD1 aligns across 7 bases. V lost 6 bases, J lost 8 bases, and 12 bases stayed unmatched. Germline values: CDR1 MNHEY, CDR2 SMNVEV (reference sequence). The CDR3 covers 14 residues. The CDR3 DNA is TGTGCCAGCAGCGCACAGGGGCCCGGCCCCGGCTACACCTTC. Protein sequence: CASSAQGPGPGYTF.

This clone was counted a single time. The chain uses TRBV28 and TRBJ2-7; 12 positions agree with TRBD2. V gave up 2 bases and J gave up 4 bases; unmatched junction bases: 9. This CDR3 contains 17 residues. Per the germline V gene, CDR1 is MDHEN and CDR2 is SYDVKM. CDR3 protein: CASSLILLAGGPYEQYF. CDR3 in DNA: TGTGCCAGCAGTTTAATATTGCTAGCGGGAGGGCCTTACGAGCAGTACTTC.

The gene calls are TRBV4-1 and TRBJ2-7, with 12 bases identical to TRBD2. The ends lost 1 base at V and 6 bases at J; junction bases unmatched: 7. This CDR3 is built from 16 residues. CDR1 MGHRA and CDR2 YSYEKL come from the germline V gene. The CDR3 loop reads CASSQAGTSGSREQYF. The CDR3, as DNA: TGCGCCAGCAGCCAAGCCGGGACTAGCGGGTCACGCGAGCAGTACTTC.

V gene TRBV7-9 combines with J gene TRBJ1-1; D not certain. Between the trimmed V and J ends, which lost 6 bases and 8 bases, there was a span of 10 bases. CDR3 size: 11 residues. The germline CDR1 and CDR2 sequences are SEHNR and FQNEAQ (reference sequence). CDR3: CASRSAIEAFF. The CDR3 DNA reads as TGTGCCAGCAGGTCGGCTATAGAAGCTTTCTTT.

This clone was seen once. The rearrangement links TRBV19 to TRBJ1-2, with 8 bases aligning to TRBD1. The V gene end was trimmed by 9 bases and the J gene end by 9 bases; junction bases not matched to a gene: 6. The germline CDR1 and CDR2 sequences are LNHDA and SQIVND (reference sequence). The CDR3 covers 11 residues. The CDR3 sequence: CASKTGVRYTF. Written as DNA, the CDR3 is TGTGCCAGCAAGACAGGGGTACGCTACACCTTC. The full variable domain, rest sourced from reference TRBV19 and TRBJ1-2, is DGGITQSPKYLFRKEGQNVTLSCEQNLNHDAMYWYRQDPGQGLRLIYYSQIVNDFQKGDIAEGYSVSREKKESFPLTVTSAQKNPTAFYLCASKTGVRYTFGSGTRLTVV.

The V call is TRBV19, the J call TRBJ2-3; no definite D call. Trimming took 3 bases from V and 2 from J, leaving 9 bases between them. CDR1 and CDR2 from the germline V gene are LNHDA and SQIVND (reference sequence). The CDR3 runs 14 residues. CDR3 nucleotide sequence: TGTGCCAGTAGTATCGAAGGGATCACAGATACGCAGTATTTT. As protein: CASSIEGITDTQYF.